This T cell receptor beta chain was sequenced in a study of T cells after posttransplantation cyclophosphamide. Study-level results: Recipient CMV seropositivity and CMV reactivation strongly tracked TRB clonality. Later blood repertoires were often dominated by clones from the donor CD8+ memory compartment. Skin or GI-infiltrating T cells shared few TRB sequences with blood.

Treatment was busulfan-fludarabine conditioning, a marrow graft, and cyclophosphamide on days +3 and +4. This clone was recorded once. As yet, its antigen is unknown. The germline V gene encodes CDR1 SGHAT and CDR2 FQNNGV. Trimming cost V 1 base and J 1 base, with 7 bases left between them. CDR3 length: 14 amino acids. Here immunoSEQ multiplex PCR was the method, and the copy in TCRdb shows in-frame clones only, minus some. Among some 9,000 clones listed, 85% were seen once. The sequence came from a female patient aged 40 to 50 who received an allogeneic stem cell transplant from an unrelated donor, was CMV-positive, and had no GVHD. The graft donor may have contributed some T cells. The chain couples TRBV11-2 to TRBJ1-1; D gene uncertain. The material sequenced was PBMCs, taken after allogeneic stem cell transplant with posttransplant cyclophosphamide. This CDR3 is CASSLGQANTEAFF. The CDR3 region has the DNA TGTGCCAGCAGCTTAGGTCAGGCGAACACTGAAGCTTTCTTT.